This record covers a single T cell receptor beta chain. This entry comes from a study of cytomegalovirus exposure and HLA in healthy donors. PCR amplification relied on 60 Vbeta primers (plus 13 Jbeta primers). Clones were read by immunoSEQ multiplex PCR, and TCRdb kept only the in-frame ones, dropping some. The table gives about 200,000 clones; the top ten clones make up roughly 0.74% of it. The specimen sequenced was PBMCs. The receptor was isolated from a boy younger than 18 in good health and CMV-seronegative.

The CDR3 loop reads CASSSVGAGTDTQYF. The CDR3 coding sequence is TGTGCCAGCAGTTCAGTCGGGGCGGGGACAGATACGCAGTATTTT. The V call is TRBV27, the J call TRBJ2-3; D might be TRBD2 (6 bases). Per the germline V gene, CDR1 is MNHEY and CDR2 is SMNVEV (reference sequence). This CDR3 is built from 15 residues. The germline V and J ends were trimmed by 4 bases and 3 bases, with 14 bases remaining between them.